A selection of T cell receptor beta chains follows, all from one sample in a study of identical twins. TCRdb re-called the 5' RACE reads with MiXCR, one entry per CDR3 protein. The top ten clones hold around 3.2% of a sample with 450,000 to 650,000 distinct CDR3 sequences, roughly 9.5% of them seen once. These data were also reused for a study on yellow fever vaccine responses in identical twins.

The source material was PBMCs. Receptor source: a woman aged 18-30 years in good health. Each CDR3 is given with its conserved first and last residue. The D gene is left open where the match is weak. Size is stated for part of the rows, as once, few or many counts, or as a class when the clone is expanded.

J gene,D gene,V gene,clone size,CDR3 protein,CDR3 DNA
TRBJ2-7,TRBD1,TRBV29-1,many,CSVVGDRGYEQYF,TGCAGCGTTGTTGGGGACAGGGGTTACGAGCAGTACTTC
TRBJ2-7,TRBD1,TRBV20-1,few,CSAIKPPGQGTYEQYF,TGCAGTGCTATTAAACCACCTGGACAGGGGACCTACGAGCAGTACTTC
TRBJ2-2,TRBD2,TRBV4-2,few,CASSQGASGGENTGELFF,TGTGCCAGCAGCCAAGGGGCTAGCGGTGGGGAGAACACCGGGGAGCTGTTTTTT
TRBJ2-7,TRBD1,TRBV7-3,.,CASSLGWAPGQVLSYEQYF,TGTGCCAGCAGCTTAGGATGGGCGCCGGGACAGGTTTTATCTTACGAGCAGTACTTC
TRBJ2-5,.,TRBV12-3/TRBV12-4,many,CASSLQGPQETQYF,TGTGCCAGCAGTTTACAGGGACCGCAAGAGACCCAGTACTTC
TRBJ2-3,.,TRBV10-3,few,CAITQGRQGDTQYF,TGTGCCATCACTCAGGGAAGACAAGGAGATACGCAGTATTTT
TRBJ2-5,TRBD2,TRBV20-1,.,CSARDRYGGRARETQYF,TGCAGTGCTAGAGATAGATATGGCGGGAGGGCCCGGGAGACCCAGTACTTC
TRBJ2-1,.,TRBV27,many,CASRMAGRYNEQFF,TGTGCCAGCAGGATGGCAGGACGCTACAATGAGCAGTTCTTC
TRBJ2-6,.,TRBV3-1,.,CASSQVWVHSLSGANVLTF,TGTGCCAGCAGCCAAGTTTGGGTTCACTCATTATCTGGGGCCAACGTCCTGACTTTC
TRBJ2-1,.,TRBV7-9,many,CASSLTQGNEQFF,TGTGCCAGCAGCTTAACACAGGGCAATGAGCAGTTCTTC
TRBJ2-3,.,TRBV9,.,CASSTEVRGSTDTQYF,TGTGCCAGCAGCACCGAGGTCCGCGGGAGCACAGATACGCAGTATTTT
TRBJ2-7,TRBD1,TRBV25-1,few,CASSASTGTGEYEQYF,TGTGCCAGCAGTGCGAGCACCGGGACAGGGGAGTACGAGCAGTACTTC
TRBJ2-1,TRBD2,TRBV19,.,CASQKIAGGVNEQFF,TGTGCCAGCCAAAAAATAGCGGGAGGGGTCAATGAGCAGTTCTTC
TRBJ2-4,.,TRBV7-9,few,CASSPRTDGAKNIQYF,TGTGCCAGCAGCCCTCGGACAGATGGGGCCAAAAACATTCAGTACTTC
TRBJ2-7,TRBD2,TRBV7-8,.,CASSSWTSGRGEQYF,TGTGCCAGCAGCTCGTGGACTAGCGGGAGGGGCGAGCAGTACTTC
TRBJ2-7,.,TRBV20-1,.,CSARPMGFAEQYF,TGCAGTGCTAGACCCATGGGGTTTGCGGAGCAGTACTTC
TRBJ2-7,TRBD1,TRBV6-2/TRBV6-3,.,CASSYSGQGKYEQYF,TGTGCCAGCAGTTACTCCGGACAGGGGAAGTACGAGCAGTACTTC
TRBJ2-4,.,TRBV2,.,CASRQQGGQNIQYF,TGTGCCAGCAGACAACAGGGGGGGCAAAACATTCAGTACTTC
TRBJ2-3,TRBD2,TRBV7-6,few,CASNNGGATDTQYF,TGTGCCAGCAATAACGGGGGGGCAACAGATACGCAGTATTTT
TRBJ2-7,.,TRBV4-1,many,CASSQDIGVEQYF,TGCGCCAGCAGCCAAGATATCGGGGTCGAGCAGTACTTC
TRBJ2-5,.,TRBV5-1,few,CASSGGPKETQYF,TGCGCCAGCAGCGGGGGACCGAAAGAGACCCAGTACTTC
TRBJ2-1,.,TRBV18,.,CASSPSDVYNEQFF,TGTGCCAGCTCACCCTCCGATGTCTACAATGAGCAGTTCTTC
TRBJ2-7,.,TRBV7-6,many,CASSPGSTYEQYF,TGTGCCAGCAGCCCAGGCTCTACCTACGAGCAGTACTTC
TRBJ2-5,TRBD2,TRBV11-2,few,CASSPRGLAGTPQETQYF,TGTGCCAGCAGCCCCCGGGGACTAGCGGGGACGCCCCAAGAGACCCAGTACTTC
TRBJ2-4,TRBD1,TRBV7-8,few,CASSLEGAAKNIQYF,TGTGCCAGCAGCTTAGAGGGGGCGGCCAAAAACATTCAGTACTTC
TRBJ1-1,.,TRBV20-1,few,CSARRGFGTEAFF,TGCAGTGCTAGACGAGGTTTTGGCACTGAAGCTTTCTTT
TRBJ2-2,.,TRBV9,many,CASSVRSDQREGTGELFF,TGTGCCAGCAGCGTAAGATCGGACCAACGCGAAGGCACCGGGGAGCTGTTTTTT
TRBJ2-5,TRBD2,TRBV5-4,many,CASSSSGGRVETQYF,TGTGCCAGCAGCTCTAGCGGGGGAAGGGTAGAGACCCAGTACTTC
TRBJ2-1,TRBD1,TRBV6-1,many,CASTRPSTGGYNEQFF,TGTGCCAGCACCCGACCCTCGACAGGGGGCTACAATGAGCAGTTCTTC
TRBJ1-2,.,TRBV2,many,CASSSVLRYGYTF,TGTGCCAGCAGCTCCGTCCTTCGCTATGGCTACACCTTC